This T cell receptor beta chain was documented in a study of T cells in Graves' hyperthyroidism and ophthalmopathy. Overall study: The blood sample was taken at first diagnosis, before treatment began.

This clonotype was seen more than once but under ten times. What it binds is unknown. Study-wide findings and caveats: Blood also contained most expanded thyroid clonotypes above 0.001.

About 10 ml fresh peripheral blood yielded the PBMCs. Germline V gene data show CDR1 as MGHRA and CDR2 as YSYEKL. This CDR3 region has 15 residues. The V gene lost 1 base and the J gene lost 2 bases, with 6 bases spanning the gap. RNA transcripts provided the source from which TCR beta CDR3 regions were amplified. HTBI primers were the set used in a first-round RT-PCR of the TCR CDR3. TCRdb called the multiplex PCR reads again in MiXCR, with one record for every CDR3 protein. The table lists hundreds of thousands of distinct CDR3 sequences, around 38% of them singletons. The TCR originated in a man aged 18 to 29 with Graves' hyperthyroidism. The specimen was blood. V is TRBV4-1 and J is TRBJ2-6; no clear D. As DNA, the CDR3 is TGCGCCAGCAGCCAAGTCGGAACTGGGGCCAACGTCCTGACTTTC. This sequence encodes CASSQVGTGANVLTF.